One and the same sample provided the 25 T cell receptor beta chains below, sequenced in a study of blood T cell repertoires in COVID-19. Profiled with immunoSEQ multiplex PCR; TCRdb holds only in-frame clones, not every one. The data hold a few hundred thousand clones, with 80% to 85% observed a single time. The sample taken for sequencing was peripheral blood. Every receptor here comes from a man in his sixties with acute or convalescent COVID-19.

J is TRBJ1-2 and V is TRBV6-6; maybe TRBD1 (5 bases). Trimming cost V 0 bases and J 5 bases, with 7 bases left between them. This CDR3 has 13 amino acids. The germline V gene encodes CDR1 MNHNY and CDR2 SVGAGI (reference sequence). CDR3 nucleotide sequence: TGTGCCAGCAGTTACTCTGGGGGGTATGGCTACACCTTC. The encoded protein is CASSYSGGYGYTF.

The CDR3 coding sequence is TGTGCCAGCAGTCCCAATTGGGTAGCGGGACATAGCGATGAGCAGTTCTTC. It specifies CASSPNWVAGHSDEQFF. The chain combines TRBV27 with TRBJ2-1; 8 bases map to TRBD2. CDR3 size: 17 residues. Germline CDR1 MNHEY, CDR2 SMNVEV (reference sequence). V lost 5 bases and J lost 8; bases outside the gene matches: 17.

V usage is TRBV7-9 and J usage is TRBJ1-1; 8 bases are shared with TRBD1. The trim removed 3 bases at V and 5 bases at J, leaving 8 bases unmatched. The germline CDR1 and CDR2 sequences are SEHNR and FQNEAQ (reference sequence). The CDR3 totals 15 residues. CDR3 protein: CASSFSQGAGTEAFF. The DNA of the CDR3 is TGTGCCAGCAGCTTTAGTCAGGGGGCCGGAACTGAAGCTTTCTTT.

This clone came up a few times. CDR3 nucleotide sequence: TGTGCCAGCTCACCCGACTCCTTGTCTGGAAACACCATATATTTT. This gives the protein CASSPDSLSGNTIYF. The rearrangement links TRBV18 to TRBJ1-3; D not resolved. This CDR3 is built from 15 residues. V was pared by 3 bases and J by 1 base, with 10 bases between. Germline V gene sequence: CDR1 KGHSH, CDR2 LQKENI.

In its sample, this clone was seen a few times. This rearrangement joins TRBV9 to TRBJ1-2; 7 nucleotides match TRBD1. The germline CDR1 and CDR2 sequences are SGDLS and YYNGEE. The CDR3 runs 15 residues. The V segment lost 0 bases and the J segment 4 bases; nucleotides outside the gene matches: 6. The CDR3 DNA is TGTGCCAGCAGCGTAGAGGCAGAGGGGGCCTATGGCTACACCTTC. Its translation is CASSVEAEGAYGYTF.

V and J are TRBV7-9 and TRBJ2-7, with a tentative D call TRBD2 (6 bases). This CDR3 has 15 residues. Trimming left V 6 bases short and J 0 bases short, with 15 bases between. Germline V gene lookup returns CDR1 SEHNR and CDR2 FQNEAQ (reference sequence). The CDR3: CASSSVAESSYEQYF. The CDR3 DNA follows: TGTGCCAGCAGTTCTGTAGCGGAATCCTCCTACGAGCAGTACTTC.

The V and J genes are TRBV6-6 and TRBJ1-5; D gene unclear. V was pared by 1 base and J by 3 bases, with 7 bases between. The CDR3 sequence is 14 residues long. Germline CDR1 MNHNY, CDR2 SVGAGI (reference sequence). CDR3 in amino acids: CASSYLESNQPQHF. The CDR3 DNA follows: TGTGCCAGCAGTTACTTAGAGTCCAATCAGCCCCAGCATTTT.

CDR3 amino acids: CASSMTGGRETQYF. The CDR3 DNA is TGTGCCAGCAGCATGACAGGGGGCAGGGAGACCCAGTACTTC. This rearrangement joins TRBV5-4 to TRBJ2-5; 10 nucleotides line up with TRBD1. Trimming took 4 bases from V and 5 from J; bases not matched to a gene: 5. The CDR3 covers 14 residues. Germline V lookup: CDR1 SGHNT, CDR2 YYREEE (reference sequence). Looking up the rest from reference TRBV5-4 and TRBJ2-5 gives the full variable domain: ETGVTQSPTHLIKTRGQQVTLRCSSQSGHNTVSWYQQALGQGPQFIFQYYREEENGRGNFPPRFSGLQFPNYSSELNVNALELDDSALYLCASSMTGGRETQYFGPGTRLLVL.

The chain recombines TRBV6-6 with TRBJ1-5, with 7 nucleotides matching TRBD1. CDR1 is MNHNY and CDR2 is SVGAGI in the germline V gene (reference sequence). There are 15 residues in the CDR3. V lost 5 bases, J lost 5 bases, and 9 bases stayed unmatched. CDR3 in amino acids: CASSPDRDRDQPQHF. The DNA for the CDR3 is TGTGCCAGCAGTCCCGACAGGGATCGGGATCAGCCCCAGCATTTT.

To note about this clone: Other nucleotide sequences in the sample specify the same CDR3. The chain recombines TRBV11-2 with TRBJ1-1; tentative D call: TRBD1 (5 bases). The germline V gene encodes CDR1 SGHAT and CDR2 FQNNGV. Trimming cost V 1 base and J 1 base, with 7 bases left between them. The CDR3 extends over 14 amino acids. CDR3 protein: CASSLGTGNTEAFF. In nucleotides, the CDR3 is TGTGCCAGCAGCTTAGGTACAGGGAACACTGAAGCTTTCTTT.

The genes are TRBV5-1 and TRBJ1-3; D perhaps matches TRBD1 (6 bases). CDR1 and CDR2 (germline): SGHRS, YFSETQ. There are 15 residues in the CDR3. V gave up 0 bases and J gave up 7 bases, with 14 bases separating them. Here the CDR3 reads CASSLAPGVDNTIYF. In DNA form, the CDR3 reads TGCGCCAGCAGCTTGGCCCCAGGGGTGGATAACACCATATATTTT.

The chain couples TRBV29-1 to TRBJ2-7; D is possibly TRBD2 (6 bases). The germline V gene has CDR1 SQVTM and CDR2 ANQGSEA. The CDR3 runs to 13 residues. V was trimmed by 5 bases and J by 0 bases, leaving 11 bases between them. The CDR3 sequence: CSVMRRDSYEQYF. CDR3 DNA sequence: TGCAGCGTTATGAGGCGGGACTCCTACGAGCAGTACTTC.

The chain has TRBV7-9 and TRBJ1-6; D may be TRBD1 (5 bases). With 5 bases removed from V and 6 bases from J, the gap between germline ends came to 11 bases. The germline gives CDR1 SEHNR, CDR2 FQNEAQ (reference sequence). The CDR3 has 14 amino acids. Here the CDR3 reads CASSLDRTNSPLHF. The CDR3 region has the DNA TGTGCCAGCAGCCTCGACAGAACTAATTCACCCCTCCACTTT.

V and J are TRBV2 and TRBJ2-3; maybe TRBD2 (6 bases). The germline V and J ends were trimmed by 2 bases and 7 bases, with 13 bases remaining between them. CDR3 length: 14 residues. Germline CDR1 SNHLY, CDR2 FYNNEI. The CDR3 DNA reads as TGTGCCAGCAGTGAACTACGGAGGGCGAATACGCAGTATTTT. This codes for CASSELRRANTQYF.

This chain uses TRBV11-2 with TRBJ1-1; a weak D match, TRBD1 (6 bases). Germline values: CDR1 SGHAT, CDR2 FQNNGV. The CDR3 is made up of 15 amino acids. Trimming cost V 3 bases and J 0 bases, with 11 bases left between them. The CDR3 nucleotides read TGTGCCAGCAGCTTCAATACAGGGTTGAACACTGAAGCTTTCTTT. Amino acid sequence: CASSFNTGLNTEAFF.

The chain couples TRBV7-2 to TRBJ2-5; TRBD2 agrees at 13 bases. This CDR3 has 15 amino acids. Germline lookup yields CDR1 SGHTA and CDR2 FQGNSA. V trimming: 5 bases; J trimming: 4 bases; junction bases outside the gene matches: 4. The CDR3 sequence is CASSKGTSGAETQYF. For the CDR3, the DNA is TGTGCCAGCAGCAAAGGGACTAGCGGGGCAGAGACCCAGTACTTC.

This chain connects TRBV7-9 to TRBJ2-2, with a weak D call TRBD1 (6 bases). The V and J ends lost 1 base and 5 bases respectively, with 11 bases between them. CDR1 and CDR2 (germline): SEHNR, FQNEAQ (reference sequence). The CDR3 is 15 amino acids. Written as DNA, the CDR3 is TGTGCCAGCAGCTTAGAGGGGGTTAAAACCGGGGAGCTGTTTTTT. This codes for CASSLEGVKTGELFF.

This chain connects TRBV14 to TRBJ2-7; 10 nucleotides match TRBD2. The germline gives CDR1 SGHDN, CDR2 FVKESK. V was pared by 4 bases and J by 3 bases, with 3 bases of the junction left unmatched. The CDR3 extends over 14 amino acids. The CDR3 loop is CASSPSGSNYEQYF. The CDR3 DNA is TGTGCCAGCAGCCCTAGCGGGAGTAACTACGAGCAGTACTTC.

The chain uses TRBV6-5 and TRBJ2-7, with TRBD1 as a possible D gene (5 bases). The germline gives CDR1 MNHEY, CDR2 SVGAGI. Trimming took off 7 bases at V and 3 bases at J, with 10 bases between the two ends. This CDR3 has 12 amino acids. The CDR3 loop reads CASTRQGYEQYF. The CDR3 coding sequence is TGTGCCAGCACGAGGCAGGGCTACGAGCAGTACTTC.

This sequence joins TRBV10-3 and TRBJ2-7; 9 bases align to TRBD2. V was pared by 3 bases and J by 4 bases, with 10 bases of the junction left unmatched. In germline, CDR1 is ENHRY, CDR2 SYGVKD. The CDR3 covers 16 residues. The CDR3 DNA is TGTGCCATCAGTGATAGCGGGAGAGCCGGCGCTTACGAGCAGTACTTC. This gives the protein CAISDSGRAGAYEQYF.

The rearrangement uses TRBV5-4 and TRBJ2-1; 7 bases are shared with TRBD2. The germline CDR1 and CDR2 sequences are SGHNT and YYREEE (reference sequence). Trimming at V came to 4 bases and at J to 4 bases, leaving 8 bases not matched to a gene. CDR3 length equals 15 residues. The CDR3 loop is CASSKTGGQYNEQFF. The CDR3 nucleotides are TGTGCCAGCAGCAAAACGGGAGGCCAGTACAATGAGCAGTTCTTC.

The rearrangement joins TRBV7-6 to TRBJ2-1, with TRBD2 identical over 7 bases. J was trimmed by 4 bases and V by 4 bases; bases with no gene match: 16. CDR1 SGHVS and CDR2 FNYEAQ come from the germline V gene. The CDR3 contains 18 residues. The CDR3 protein is CASSSSLGLGPFYNEQFF. CDR3 nucleotides: TGTGCCAGCAGCTCCTCCCTTGGACTAGGACCATTTTACAATGAGCAGTTCTTC.

The rearrangement joins TRBV10-3 to TRBJ2-1, with no clear D. This CDR3 has 13 residues. Per germline, CDR1 ENHRY and CDR2 SYGVKD. Trimming left V 3 bases short and J 3 bases short, with 6 bases between. The CDR3 DNA sequence: TGTGCCATCAGTGACAGGTTCTACAATGAGCAGTTCTTC. This gives the protein CAISDRFYNEQFF.

The chain recombines TRBV5-6 with TRBJ2-2; 11 bases match TRBD1. V was clipped by 2 bases and J by 4 bases; unmatched bases: 4. Germline V gene sequence: CDR1 SGHDT, CDR2 YYEEEE. The CDR3 consists of 16 residues. The CDR3 reads CASSFRDRGTTGELFF. CDR3 bases: TGTGCCAGCAGCTTCAGGGACAGGGGGACCACCGGGGAGCTGTTTTTT.

The rearrangement uses TRBV6-5 and TRBJ1-1, with 8 bases identical to TRBD1. The V gene end was trimmed by 5 bases and the J gene end by 4 bases; junction bases not matched to a gene: 6. CDR3 length: 14 residues. CDR1 and CDR2 from the germline V gene are MNHEY and SVGAGI. CDR3: CASSRRGLSTEAFF. As DNA, the CDR3 is TGTGCCAGCAGTCGCAGGGGGCTGAGCACTGAAGCTTTCTTT.